The present T cell receptor beta chain was sequenced within a study of T cell changes during pregnancy in multiple sclerosis. Assay: immunoSEQ multiplex PCR; the TCRdb copy retains only in-frame clones and omits some. In the table there are tens of thousands of clones, roughly nine tenths of which are singletons. This CDR3 is 16 amino acids long. Trimming removed 2 bases from V and 0 bases from J, with 11 bases in between. The germline gives CDR1 MNHEY, CDR2 SVGAGI. The sequence derives from a female donor with multiple sclerosis, enrolled in a pregnancy study. Material: peripheral blood, obtained before pregnancy. The gene calls are TRBV6-5 and TRBJ1-3, with D possibly being TRBD1 (5 bases). The CDR3 here is CASSYADRLSGNTIYF. The DNA for the CDR3 is TGTGCCAGCAGTTACGCTGACAGACTCTCTGGAAACACCATATATTTT.